The following is a T cell receptor (beta chain) sequence with its context. No antigen is known for it. Primers for the PCR totalled 60 Vbeta and 13 Jbeta. Assay: immunoSEQ multiplex PCR; the TCRdb copy retains only in-frame clones and omits some. The sample lists 100,000 to 120,000 clones; around 88% were seen once. The record originates from a study of cytomegalovirus exposure and HLA in healthy donors. The study, taken as a whole, reports: The classifier was said to identify cytomegalovirus status with high specificity and sensitivity.

The CDR3 totals 15 residues. V was shortened by 0 bases and J by 4 bases, with 12 bases between the two germline ends. Per germline, CDR1 MNHNS and CDR2 SASEGT. J is TRBJ1-2 and V is TRBV6-1; TRBD1 is a possible D gene (5 bases). Source material: PBMCs. This receptor was obtained from a man in his forties or fifties in good health and CMV-seronegative. This chain's CDR3 is CASSEARGKSYGYTF. The CDR3 nucleotides are TGTGCCAGCAGTGAAGCGCGGGGCAAGTCCTATGGCTACACCTTC.